This entry lists 21 T cell receptor beta chains sequenced from one sample in a study of blood T cell repertoires in COVID-19. The protocol was immunoSEQ multiplex PCR, while the TCRdb copy is restricted to in-frame clones and leaves out a portion. Of approximately 300,000 clones detected, 85% appear once; the ten largest clones hold about 2%. Material: PBMCs or T cells enriched from blood (not recorded which). The receptors derive from a young woman who had been exposed to COVID-19.

This rearrangement joins TRBV3-1 (or the pseudogene TRBV3-2) to TRBJ1-1; D is possibly TRBD1 (6 bases). The CDR3 covers 15 residues. V was shortened by 0 bases and J by 6 bases, with 14 bases between the two germline ends. Germline CDR1 reads LGHDT; CDR2 reads YNNKEL (reference sequence). The CDR3 here is CASSQDTGKSSEAFF. CDR3 sequence (DNA): TGTGCCAGCAGCCAAGACACAGGGAAAAGCTCTGAAGCTTTCTTT.

This clone was seen a few times. The rearrangement uses TRBV5-4 and TRBJ2-1, with TRBD2 identical over 10 bases. CDR1 and CDR2 (germline): SGHNT, YYREEE (reference sequence). This CDR3 region has 16 residues. Trimming cost V 4 bases and J 7 bases; bases outside gene matches: 11. The CDR3 nucleotides read TGTGCCAGCAGCCCGACCGGGACTAGCGTGGGTAATGAGCAGTTCTTC. Translating gives CASSPTGTSVGNEQFF.

The rearrangement uses TRBV10-3 and TRBJ1-1; 11 positions match TRBD1. Germline V gives CDR1 ENHRY, CDR2 SYGVKD. The CDR3 contains 13 residues. V lost 6 bases and J lost 4; bases outside the gene matches: 1. CDR3 sequence reads: CAIRGTGGTEAFF. CDR3 coding DNA: TGTGCCATCAGGGGGACAGGGGGCACTGAAGCTTTCTTT.

This clone has more than one count but fewer than ten. The chain couples TRBV2 to TRBJ1-4; D is ambiguous. This CDR3 has 15 residues. V dropped 0 bases and J dropped 8 bases, with 13 bases sitting between them. From germline, CDR1 is SNHLY and CDR2 FYNNEI. CDR3 coding DNA: TGTGCCAGCAGTGAAGCGTACAGAATTAACGAAAAACTGTTTTTT. This encodes CASSEAYRINEKLFF.

This sequence joins TRBV3-1 (or the pseudogene TRBV3-2) and TRBJ2-7; 7 nucleotides match TRBD1. The germline CDR1 and CDR2 sequences are LGHDT and YNNKEL (reference sequence). The CDR3 is 14 residues long. The V and J ends lost 4 bases and 7 bases, in that order; junction bases with no gene match: 10. CDR3 residues: CASSPLVRTGEQYF. The CDR3 coding sequence is TGTGCCAGCAGCCCGCTTGTGAGGACAGGTGAGCAGTACTTC.

This clone was counted between two and nine times. CDR3 coding DNA: TGTGCCAGCAGCCCCGACTTAAGCTCCTACGAGCAGTACTTC. Protein product: CASSPDLSSYEQYF. The V and J genes are TRBV9 and TRBJ2-7, with no clear D. V was clipped by 4 bases and J by 0 bases, with 11 bases between them. The CDR3 loop spans 14 amino acids. Germline V gives CDR1 SGDLS, CDR2 YYNGEE.

The rearrangement joins TRBV28 to TRBJ1-5; D gene ambiguous. The CDR3 spans 13 residues. Per germline, CDR1 MDHEN and CDR2 SYDVKM. Trimming cost V 3 bases and J 7 bases, with 10 bases left between them. CDR3 in DNA: TGTGCCAGCAGTTTTACACGTATCCAGCCCCAGCATTTT. It encodes CASSFTRIQPQHF. The full variable domain, in which reference TRBV28 and TRBJ1-5 provide the parts outside the CDR3, is DVKVTQSSRYLVKRTGEKVFLECVQDMDHENMFWYRQDPGLGLRLIYFSYDVKMKEKGDIPEGYSVSREKKERFSLILESASTNQTSMYLCASSFTRIQPQHFGDGTRLSIL.

The chain combines TRBV13 with TRBJ2-7, with TRBD1 matching over 9 bases. The CDR3 is made up of 14 amino acids. Germline CDR1 is PRHDT and CDR2 is FYEKMQ (reference sequence). J lost 9 bases, V lost 5 bases, and 11 bases had no gene match. CDR3 DNA sequence: TGTGCCAGCAGCCCTGGACAGGGGCATGGGGGGCAGTACTTC. This translates into CASSPGQGHGGQYF.

V usage is TRBV11-2 and J usage is TRBJ2-5, with D perhaps matching TRBD2 (6 bases). Germline V gene data show CDR1 as SGHAT and CDR2 as FQNNGV. This CDR3 contains 13 residues. V was shortened by 2 bases and J by 10 bases, with 14 bases between the two germline ends. The CDR3 spells CASSLWRESDQYF. CDR3 DNA: TGTGCCAGCAGCTTATGGCGGGAATCGGACCAGTACTTC.

In its sample, this clone was seen once. This chain uses TRBV7-6 with TRBJ2-1, with D hard to call. The CDR3 totals 15 residues. V was pared by 1 base and J by 0 bases, with 7 bases between. From germline, CDR1 is SGHVS and CDR2 FNYEAQ. CDR3 sequence reads: CASSLEFSSYNEQFF. In nucleotides, the CDR3 is TGTGCCAGCAGCTTAGAGTTCAGCTCCTACAATGAGCAGTTCTTC.

In this sample, this clone turned up once. This rearrangement joins TRBV3-1 (or the pseudogene TRBV3-2) to TRBJ2-3; weak D call: TRBD1 (7 bases). Germline CDR1 LGHDT, CDR2 YNNKEL (reference sequence). Between the trimmed V and J ends, which lost 0 bases and 8 bases, there was a span of 9 bases. There are 13 residues in the CDR3. CDR3 residues: CASSQDQGGTQYF. CDR3 bases: TGTGCCAGCAGCCAAGATCAGGGGGGTACGCAGTATTTT.

V usage is TRBV11-1 and J usage is TRBJ2-1; 11 bases match TRBD2. The V and J ends lost 5 bases and 9 bases, in that order; junction bases with no gene match: 9. The CDR3 has 15 residues. Per the germline V gene, CDR1 is SGHAT and CDR2 is FQDESV (reference sequence). In DNA, the CDR3 is TGTGCCAGCAGCGAGGGTAGCGGGAGGGCAGTTGAGCAGTTCTTC. Protein product: CASSEGSGRAVEQFF.

J is TRBJ2-1 and V is TRBV14, with no clear D. The CDR3 is 17 residues long. V was pared by 5 bases and J by 0 bases, with 17 bases between. The germline gives CDR1 SGHDN, CDR2 FVKESK. The CDR3 here is CASSLEVGGSSYNEQFF. Written as DNA, the CDR3 is TGTGCCAGCAGCTTAGAGGTTGGCGGTAGCTCCTACAATGAGCAGTTCTTC.

The rearrangement joins TRBV4-1 to TRBJ1-1; TRBD1 aligns across 7 bases. The CDR3 loop spans 16 amino acids. The J segment lost 10 bases and the V segment lost 4 bases, leaving 18 bases of the junction unmatched. CDR1 is MGHRA, CDR2 YSYEKL, per germline. The CDR3 loop is CASSRTMTGSGDAAFF. CDR3 coding DNA: TGCGCCAGCAGCCGAACTATGACAGGGTCCGGGGACGCAGCTTTCTTT.

V and J are TRBV7-2 and TRBJ2-7; possibly TRBD2 for D (5 bases). The V end was cut by 3 bases, the J end by 1 base, with 10 bases between. The CDR3 has 14 residues. Germline V gene data show CDR1 as SGHTA and CDR2 as FQGNSA. The chain's CDR3 is CASSLYRESYEQYF. As DNA, the CDR3 is TGTGCCAGCAGCTTGTACCGGGAATCCTACGAGCAGTACTTC.

The chain links TRBV2 to TRBJ2-5; tentative D call: TRBD2 (6 bases). The germline V gene encodes CDR1 SNHLY and CDR2 FYNNEI. The CDR3 has 17 amino acids. V was cut by 7 bases and J by 2 bases, with 23 bases left in between. The CDR3 DNA sequence: TGTGCCAGCACGCGAGTGCTAGCGAGACGAGGGCAAGAGACCCAGTACTTC. It specifies CASTRVLARRGQETQYF.

The gene calls are TRBV18 and TRBJ2-3, with TRBD1 matching 11 bases. The V gene's germline CDR1 is KGHSH and CDR2 LQKENI. The ends lost 3 bases at V and 3 bases at J; junction bases unmatched: 5. The CDR3 is 16 residues long. The CDR3 DNA follows: TGTGCCAGCTCACCGATCGGGACAGGGGGGACAGATACGCAGTATTTT. Translation gives CASSPIGTGGTDTQYF.

The chain combines TRBV29-1 with TRBJ1-2; a weak D match, TRBD1 (6 bases). CDR3 length: 15 residues. CDR1 SQVTM and CDR2 ANQGSEA come from the germline V gene. The ends were cut back, 3 bases at V and 2 bases at J, with 16 bases in the middle. CDR3 bases: TGCAGCGTTGAGGTGACAGGTGCCCAAAACTATGGCTACACCTTC. This encodes CSVEVTGAQNYGYTF. The whole variable domain, remainder taken from reference TRBV29-1 and TRBJ1-2, is SAVISQKPSRDICQRGTSLTIQCQVDSQVTMMFWYRQQPGQSLTLIATANQGSEATYESGFVIDKFPISRPNLTFSTLTVSNMSPEDSSIYLCSVEVTGAQNYGYTFGSGTRLTVV.

This clone appeared a few times. V usage is TRBV28 and J usage is TRBJ2-7; TRBD1 might be the D (5 bases). The ends were cut back, 8 bases at V and 4 bases at J, with 18 bases in the middle. Germline-derived CDR1 and CDR2 are MDHEN and SYDVKM. The CDR3 covers 14 residues. The CDR3 loop is CASYGHLSIYEQYF. The CDR3 nucleotides read TGTGCCAGCTACGGACACCTTAGTATTTACGAGCAGTACTTC.

V gene TRBV6-5 combines with J gene TRBJ1-2; D is unresolved. Germline values: CDR1 MNHEY, CDR2 SVGAGI. The CDR3 is 15 residues long. Trimming removed 7 bases from V and 6 bases from J, with 21 bases in between. The CDR3 region is CASNINSGIPDGYTF. The CDR3 DNA follows: TGTGCCAGCAATATAAACTCAGGAATTCCTGATGGCTACACCTTC.

This chain links TRBV3-1 (or the pseudogene TRBV3-2) with TRBJ1-6; perhaps TRBD1 as D (5 bases). Germline loops: CDR1 LGHDT, CDR2 YNNKEL (reference sequence). The ends were cut back, 1 base at V and 6 bases at J, with 13 bases in the middle. This CDR3 has 16 amino acids. The CDR3 DNA is TGTGCCAGCAGCCAAGGGGGGGGACGGACTAATTCACCCCTCCACTTT. Translated: CASSQGGGRTNSPLHF.